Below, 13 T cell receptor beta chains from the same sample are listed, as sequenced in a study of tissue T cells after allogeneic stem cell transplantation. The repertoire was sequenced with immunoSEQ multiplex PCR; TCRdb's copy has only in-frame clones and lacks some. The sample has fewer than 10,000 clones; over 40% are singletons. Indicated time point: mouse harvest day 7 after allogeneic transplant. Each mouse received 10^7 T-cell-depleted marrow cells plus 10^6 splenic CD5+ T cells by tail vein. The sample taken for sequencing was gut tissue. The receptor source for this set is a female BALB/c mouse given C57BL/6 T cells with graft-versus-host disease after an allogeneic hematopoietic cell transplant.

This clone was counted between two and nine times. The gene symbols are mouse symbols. CDR3 DNA, as far as it was read: TGTGCAAGCAGCTTAGATACAGGGGGCACAGAAGTCTTC. Amino acid sequence: CASSLDTGGTEVF. The whole CDR3 reads CASSLDTGGTEVFF. The rearrangement links TRBV16 to TRBJ1-1, with TRBD1 matching over 8 bases. Read sequence stops 1 residue before the CDR3 end, and the germline J gene provides the missing end. CDR3 length: 14 amino acids. CDR1 is SGHSA and CDR2 is FRNQAP in the germline V gene. J gave up 4 bases and V 0 bases, and 1 base lay outside the gene matches.

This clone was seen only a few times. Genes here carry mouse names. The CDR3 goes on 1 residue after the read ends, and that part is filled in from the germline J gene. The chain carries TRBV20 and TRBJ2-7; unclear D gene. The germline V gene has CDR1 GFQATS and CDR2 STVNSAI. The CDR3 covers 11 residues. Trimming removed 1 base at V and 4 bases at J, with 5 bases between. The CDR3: CGARGGYEQYF. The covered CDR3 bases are TGTGGTGCTAGGGGGGGTTATGAACAGTAC.

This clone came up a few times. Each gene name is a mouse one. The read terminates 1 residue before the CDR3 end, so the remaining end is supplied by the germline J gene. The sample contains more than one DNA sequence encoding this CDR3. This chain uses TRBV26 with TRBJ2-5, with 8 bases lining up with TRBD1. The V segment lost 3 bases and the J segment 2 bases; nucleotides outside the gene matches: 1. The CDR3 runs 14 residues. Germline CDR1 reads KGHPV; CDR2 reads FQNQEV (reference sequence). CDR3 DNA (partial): TGTGCCAGCAGTCTAACAGGGGGCCAAGACACCCAGTAC. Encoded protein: CASSLTGGQDTQY. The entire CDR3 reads CASSLTGGQDTQYF.

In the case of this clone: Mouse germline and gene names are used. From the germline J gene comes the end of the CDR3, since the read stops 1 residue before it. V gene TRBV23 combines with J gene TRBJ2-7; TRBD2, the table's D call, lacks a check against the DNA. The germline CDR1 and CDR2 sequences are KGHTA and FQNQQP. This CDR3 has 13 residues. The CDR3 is CSSSQSLGGEQYF. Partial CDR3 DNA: TGCTCCAGCAGTCAATCCCTGGGGGGGGAACAGTAC.

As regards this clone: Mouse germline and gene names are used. The covered CDR3 bases are TGTGCCAGCAGTGCCAGTGCAGAAACGCTGTAT. Translation gives CASSASAETLY. The CDR3 reads in full as CASSASAETLYF. J is TRBJ2-3 and V is TRBV13-1, with unresolved D. The CDR3 is cut off 1 residue early in the read; its end comes from the germline J gene. The germline V and J ends were trimmed by 3 bases and 0 bases, with 2 bases remaining between them. The CDR3 is 12 residues long. Germline V gives CDR1 NSHNY, CDR2 SYGAGN.

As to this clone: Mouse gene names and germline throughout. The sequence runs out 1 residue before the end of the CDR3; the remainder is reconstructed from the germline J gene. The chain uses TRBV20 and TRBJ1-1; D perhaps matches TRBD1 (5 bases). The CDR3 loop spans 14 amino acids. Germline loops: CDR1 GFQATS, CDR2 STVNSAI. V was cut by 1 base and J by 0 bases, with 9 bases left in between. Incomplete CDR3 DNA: TGTGGTGCTAGGGGGGGCACTGCAAACACAGAAGTCTTC. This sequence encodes CGARGGTANTEVF. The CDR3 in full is CGARGGTANTEVFF. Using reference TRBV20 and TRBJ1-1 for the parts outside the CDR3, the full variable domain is GALVYQYPRRTICKSGTSMRMECQAVGFQATSVAWYRQSPQKTFELIALSTVNSAIKYEQNFTQEKFPISHPNLSFSSMTVLNAYLEDRGLYLCGARGGTANTEVFFGKGTRLTVV.

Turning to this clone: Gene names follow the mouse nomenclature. This CDR3 reads CASSLYKGGSAETLYF. CDR3 DNA, as far as it was read: TGTGCCAGCAGTCTGTATAAGGGGGGTAGTGCAGAAACGCTGTAT. The rearrangement links TRBV24 to TRBJ2-3, with D perhaps being TRBD1 or TRBD2 (6 bases each). The observed sequence ends 1 residue before the CDR3 terminus, with the missing tail filled in from the germline J gene. Germline V lookup: CDR1 KGHTA, CDR2 FRNEEI. V was shortened by 0 bases and J by 0 bases, with 10 bases between the two germline ends. The CDR3 is 16 amino acids.

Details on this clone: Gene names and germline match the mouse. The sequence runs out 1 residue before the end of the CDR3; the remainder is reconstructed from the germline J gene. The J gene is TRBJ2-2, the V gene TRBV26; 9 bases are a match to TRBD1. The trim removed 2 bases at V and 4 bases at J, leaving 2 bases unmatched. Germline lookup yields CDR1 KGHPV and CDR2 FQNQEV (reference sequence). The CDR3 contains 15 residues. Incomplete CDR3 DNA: TGTGCCAGCAGTCTGACAGGGGGCAGCACCGGGCAGCTCTAC. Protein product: CASSLTGGSTGQLY. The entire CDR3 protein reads CASSLTGGSTGQLYF.

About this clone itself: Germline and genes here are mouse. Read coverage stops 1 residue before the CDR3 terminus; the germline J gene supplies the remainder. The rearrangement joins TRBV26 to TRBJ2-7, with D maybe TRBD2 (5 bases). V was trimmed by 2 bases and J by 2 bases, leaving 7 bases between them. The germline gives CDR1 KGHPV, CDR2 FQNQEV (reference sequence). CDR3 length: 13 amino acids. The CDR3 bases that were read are TGTGCCAGCAGTCTGCCTGGGACCTATGAACAGTAC. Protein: CASSLPGTYEQY. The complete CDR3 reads CASSLPGTYEQYF. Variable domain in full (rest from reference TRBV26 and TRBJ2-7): NSKVIQTPRYLVKGQGQKAKMRCIPEKGHPVVFWYQQNKNNEFKFLINFQNQEVLQQIDMTEKRFSAECPSNSPCSLEIQSSEAGDSALYLCASSLPGTYEQYFGPGTRLTVL.

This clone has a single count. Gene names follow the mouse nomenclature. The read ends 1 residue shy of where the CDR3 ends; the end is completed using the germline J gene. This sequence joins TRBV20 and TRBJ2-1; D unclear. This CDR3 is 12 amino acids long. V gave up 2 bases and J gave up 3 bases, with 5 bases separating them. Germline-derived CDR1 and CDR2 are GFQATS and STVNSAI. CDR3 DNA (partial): TGTGGTGCTAGGATGGGCTATGCTGAGCAGTTC. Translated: CGARMGYAEQF. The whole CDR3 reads CGARMGYAEQFF.

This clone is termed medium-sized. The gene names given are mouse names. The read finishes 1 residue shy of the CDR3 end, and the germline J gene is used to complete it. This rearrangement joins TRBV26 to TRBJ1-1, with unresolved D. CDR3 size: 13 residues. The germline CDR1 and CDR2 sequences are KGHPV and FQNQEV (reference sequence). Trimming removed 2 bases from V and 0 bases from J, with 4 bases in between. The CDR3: CASSLVANTEVFF. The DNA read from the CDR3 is TGTGCCAGCAGTCTGGTGGCAAACACAGAAGTCTTC.

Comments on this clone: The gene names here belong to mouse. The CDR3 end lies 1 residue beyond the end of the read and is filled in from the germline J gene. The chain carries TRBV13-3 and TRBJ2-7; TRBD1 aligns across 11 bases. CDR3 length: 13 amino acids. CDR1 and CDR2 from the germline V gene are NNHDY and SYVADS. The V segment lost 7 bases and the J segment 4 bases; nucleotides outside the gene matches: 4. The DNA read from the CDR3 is TGTGCCAGCTGCCGGGACAGGGGGTATGAACAGTAC. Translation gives CASCRDRGYEQY. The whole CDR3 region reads CASCRDRGYEQYF.

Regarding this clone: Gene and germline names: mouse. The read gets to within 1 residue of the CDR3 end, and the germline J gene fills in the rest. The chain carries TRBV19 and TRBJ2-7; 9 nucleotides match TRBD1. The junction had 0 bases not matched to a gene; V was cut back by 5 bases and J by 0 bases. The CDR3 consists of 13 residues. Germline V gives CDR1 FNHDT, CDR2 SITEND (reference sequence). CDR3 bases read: TGTGCCAGCAGGGACAGGGGCTCCTATGAACAGTAC. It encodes CASRDRGSYEQY. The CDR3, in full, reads CASRDRGSYEQYF.